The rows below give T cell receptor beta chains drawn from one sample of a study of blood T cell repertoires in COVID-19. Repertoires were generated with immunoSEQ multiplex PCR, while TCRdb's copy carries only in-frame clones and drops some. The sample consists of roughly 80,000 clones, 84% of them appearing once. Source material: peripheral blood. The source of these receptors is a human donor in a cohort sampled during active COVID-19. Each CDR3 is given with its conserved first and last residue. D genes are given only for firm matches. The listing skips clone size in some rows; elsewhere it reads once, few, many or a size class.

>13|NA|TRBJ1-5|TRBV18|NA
CASSQSGNQPQHF
TGTGCCAGCTCACAATCAGGGAATCAGCCCCAGCATTTT
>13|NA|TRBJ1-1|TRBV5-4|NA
CASSRGGITEAFF
TGTGCCAGCAGCCGGGGGGGTATCACTGAAGCTTTCTTT
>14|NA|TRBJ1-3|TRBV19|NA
CASSPPQRRNTIYF
TGTGCCAGTAGTCCCCCCCAGAGGCGGAACACCATATATTTT
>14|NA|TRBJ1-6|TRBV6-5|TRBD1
CASSYGGGNSPLHF
TGTGCCAGCAGTTATGGAGGGGGCAATTCACCCCTCCACTTT
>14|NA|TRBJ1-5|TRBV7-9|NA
CASSLALYNQPQHF
TGTGCCAGCAGCTTAGCCTTATACAATCAGCCCCAGCATTTT
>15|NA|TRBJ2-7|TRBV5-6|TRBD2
CASSFGGGSSYEQYF
TGTGCCAGCAGCTTCGGCGGGGGAAGCTCCTACGAGCAGTACTTC
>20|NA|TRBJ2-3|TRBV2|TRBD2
CASSALSGLAGGRDTDTQYF
TGTGCCAGCAGTGCCCTCTCCGGACTAGCGGGGGGGCGGGACACAGATACGCAGTATTTT
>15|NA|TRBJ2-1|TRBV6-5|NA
CATQGGYRINNEQFF
TGTGCCACCCAGGGGGGTTACAGGATCAACAATGAGCAGTTCTTC
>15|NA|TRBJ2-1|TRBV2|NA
CARPQIGQAPGVQFF
TGTGCCAGACCCCAAATAGGACAGGCGCCGGGGGTACAGTTCTTC
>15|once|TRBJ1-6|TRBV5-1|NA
CASSLALRNNSPLHF
TGCGCCAGCAGCTTGGCCCTCAGAAATAATTCACCCCTCCACTTT
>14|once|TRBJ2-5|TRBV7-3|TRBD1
CASSLDREEETQYF
TGTGCCAGCAGCTTGGACAGGGAAGAGGAGACCCAGTACTTC
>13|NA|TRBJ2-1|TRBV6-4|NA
CASSPTDSHEQFF
TGTGCCAGCAGTCCCACGGATAGCCATGAGCAGTTCTTC
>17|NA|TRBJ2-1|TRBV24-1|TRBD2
CATSDEGTSGGYNEQFF
TGTGCCACCAGTGATGAGGGGACTAGCGGGGGCTACAATGAGCAGTTCTTC
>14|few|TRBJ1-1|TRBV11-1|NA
CASSFPGQNTEAFF
TGTGCCAGCAGCTTTCCCGGACAGAACACTGAAGCTTTCTTT
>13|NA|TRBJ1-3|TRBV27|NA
CASSLSGGGTIYF
TGTGCCAGCAGTTTATCGGGAGGGGGCACCATATATTTT
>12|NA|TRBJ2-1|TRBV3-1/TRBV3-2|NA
CASSPGQSEQFF
TGTGCCAGCAGCCCGGGACAAAGTGAGCAGTTCTTC
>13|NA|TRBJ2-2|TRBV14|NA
CASRRDIFGELFF
TGTGCCAGCAGGCGAGACATTTTCGGGGAGCTGTTTTTT